This TCR beta chain was identified during a study of beta chain features in type 1 diabetes. The V end lost 4 bases, the J end lost 2 bases, and 9 bases lay between the germline ends. CDR1 and CDR2 (germline): GTSNPN, SVGIG (reference sequence). The CDR3 runs 12 residues. The isolated RNA, all of it, was reverse transcribed, so expressed TCRB transcripts were what got sequenced. The table came from immunoSEQ multiplex PCR; TCRdb's copy has only in-frame clones and leaves some out. Found here are 250,000 or so clones, around 20% of them singletons; the top ten hold 0.028%. Study conclusions and caveats: For type 1 diabetes patients, VDJ junctions showed fewer insertions and more deletions. All four CD4+ subsets of Type 1 diabetes patients contained TCRB CDR3s that were moderately but significantly shorter.

This clone has just a few counts. What it binds is unknown. This sequence was found in a middle-aged woman with type 1 diabetes. The V call is TRBV30, the J call TRBJ2-7, with D perhaps TRBD1 (6 bases). The specimen sequenced was naive CD4+ T cells from blood. CDR3 protein: CAWKGDAYEQYF. The CDR3 DNA reads TGTGCCTGGAAGGGGGACGCCTACGAGCAGTACTTC.